This T cell receptor beta chain originates from a study of shared clonotypes between healthy human individuals. Several immunoSEQ 96-well plates shared each subset's DNA, each plate a replicate. In the source study's methods: Junction-only sequences without quality scores were provided by ImmunoSEQ, so filtering was different. Libraries were prepared by immunoSEQ multiplex PCR; TCRdb keeps only in-frame clonotypes and omits some of them. For V, J and clone size, that table is used; D and trimming come from the DNA. The table shows more than 1,200,000 clones, with 98% to 99% occurring only once. Study-level results: Some clonotypes were shared by all four sorted-subset donors, while others were not shared. The non-shared ones had lower generation probabilities than the shared ones.

The germline V and J ends were trimmed by 5 bases and 6 bases, with 11 bases remaining between them. CDR1 is SGHNT, CDR2 YENEEA, per germline. There are 13 residues in the CDR3. Of note for this clone: Its antigen is not identified.

V gene TRBV11-3 combines with J gene TRBJ2-1; no reliable D call. Source material: naive CD4+ T cells sorted from blood. Described subset: CD45RA+ positively selected. The clonotype was recovered from a man aged 25 to 40 in good health. CDR3 DNA sequence: TGTGCCAGCAGCCCATCTATTGGCAATGAGCAGTTCTTC. This encodes CASSPSIGNEQFF.